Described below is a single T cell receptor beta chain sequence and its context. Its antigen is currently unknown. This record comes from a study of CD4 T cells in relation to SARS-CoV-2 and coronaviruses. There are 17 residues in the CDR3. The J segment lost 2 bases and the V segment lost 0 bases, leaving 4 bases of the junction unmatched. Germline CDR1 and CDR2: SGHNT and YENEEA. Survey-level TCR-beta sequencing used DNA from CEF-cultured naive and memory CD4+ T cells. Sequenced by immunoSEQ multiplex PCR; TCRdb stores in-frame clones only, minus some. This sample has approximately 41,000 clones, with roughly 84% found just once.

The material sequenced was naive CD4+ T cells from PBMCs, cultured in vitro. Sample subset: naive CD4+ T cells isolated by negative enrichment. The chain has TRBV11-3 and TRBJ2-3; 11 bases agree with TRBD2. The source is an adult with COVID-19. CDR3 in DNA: TGTGCCAGCAGCTTAGAAGGGACTAGCGGACCCACAGATACGCAGTATTTT. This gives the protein CASSLEGTSGPTDTQYF.